One and the same sample provided the 19 T cell receptor beta chains below, sequenced in a study of cytomegalovirus exposure and HLA in healthy donors. Primers: 60 Vbeta forward and 13 Jbeta reverse. This table comes from immunoSEQ multiplex PCR, and its TCRdb copy is limited to in-frame clones, with some not included. This sample has roughly 190,000 clones, with roughly 80% found just once. The sample was PBMCs. The receptors derive from a young woman in good health and CMV-seronegative.

V and J are TRBV12-1 and TRBJ2-3; the table's D call, TRBD2, was not checked against the DNA. TRBV12-1 is tagged as a pseudogene. The CDR3 contains 14 residues. DNA for the CDR3: TGTGCCAGCTTCGAACGGGACTTCACAGATACGCAGTATTTT. It encodes CASFERDFTDTQYF.

The rearrangement joins TRBV6-5 to TRBJ2-7, with 9 bases lining up with TRBD2. Trimming took 0 bases from V and 2 from J; bases not matched to a gene: 2. Germline V gene sequence: CDR1 MNHEY, CDR2 SVGAGI. The CDR3 sequence is 15 residues long. CDR3 coding DNA: TGTGCCAGCAGTTACTCGGCTAGCGGGACCTACGAGCAGTACTTC. Amino acids: CASSYSASGTYEQYF.

This chain links TRBV5-4 with TRBJ1-6; tentative D call: TRBD1 (6 bases). The CDR3 length is 14 residues. Germline V gene data show CDR1 as SGHNT and CDR2 as YYREEE (reference sequence). The V gene lost 4 bases and the J gene lost 10 bases, with 15 bases spanning the gap. In DNA form, the CDR3 reads TGTGCCAGCAGCGTTGCTAGGGGGAACTCACCCCTCCACTTT. It is translated as CASSVARGNSPLHF.

The genes are TRBV30 and TRBJ1-6, with no clear D. The CDR3 is made up of 15 amino acids. Germline V lookup: CDR1 GTSNPN, CDR2 SVGIG (reference sequence). The ends were cut back, 3 bases at V and 1 base at J, with 10 bases in the middle. The CDR3 loop is CAWRTPGSYNSPLHF. The CDR3 DNA follows: TGTGCCTGGAGGACACCGGGATCCTATAATTCACCCCTCCACTTT.

This chain uses TRBV5-1 with TRBJ2-5, with 12 bases that match TRBD2. Germline CDR1 is SGHRS and CDR2 is YFSETQ. The ends lost 1 base at V and 5 bases at J; junction bases unmatched: 3. The CDR3 has 15 amino acids. CDR3 DNA sequence: TGCGCCAGCAGCTTGCCTAGCGGGGGGGCGGAGACCCAGTACTTC. Translation gives CASSLPSGGAETQYF.

About this clone: One end of the junction is discordant with germline, which a read error may explain. The gene calls are TRBV2 and TRBJ1-5; no reliable D call. The CDR3 is made up of 12 amino acids. Germline CDR1 SNHLY, CDR2 FYNNEI. CDR3 sequence (DNA): TGTGCCAGCAGTGGTAGCGATCAGCCCCAGCATTTT. Residues: CASSGSDQPQHF.

V and J are TRBV6-5 and TRBJ2-7, with 9 nucleotides matching TRBD1. The CDR3 is 12 amino acids. Germline-derived CDR1 and CDR2 are MNHEY and SVGAGI. The CDR3 coding sequence is TGTGCCAGCAGTTCCCGGGACAGGGAGGGAGGGGTC. It encodes CASSSRDREGGV.

The chain uses TRBV6-5 and TRBJ2-2; the match to TRBD1 covers 7 bases. This CDR3 spans 14 amino acids. Germline-derived CDR1 and CDR2 are MNHEY and SVGAGI. J lost 3 bases, V lost 9 bases, and 7 bases had no gene match. The CDR3 loop is CASGRTGDTGELFF. The CDR3 region has the DNA TGTGCCAGTGGACGGACAGGTGACACCGGGGAGCTGTTTTTT.

The CDR3 protein is CASGGSTVESYEQYF. The CDR3 nucleotides are TGTGCCAGCGGGGGCAGCACAGTGGAGTCCTACGAGCAGTACTTC. The V call is TRBV25-1, the J call TRBJ2-5; D perhaps matches TRBD1 (6 bases). The J call is uncertain, as TRBJ2-7 better fits the DNA end. Germline V lookup: CDR1 MGHDK, CDR2 SYGVNS. The CDR3 has 15 residues.

In its sample, this clone was seen once. CDR3 nucleotide sequence: TGTGCCAGCAGCTCCAGGGAAAGCACTGAAGCTTTCTTT. Its translation is CASSSRESTEAFF. This chain links TRBV11-3 with TRBJ1-1, with D maybe TRBD1 (5 bases). Trimming took off 4 bases at V and 4 bases at J, with 10 bases between the two ends. From germline, CDR1 is SGHNT and CDR2 YENEEA. This CDR3 has 13 residues.

This clone appeared a single time. V gene TRBV9 combines with J gene TRBJ1-1; a possible D gene is TRBD1 (5 bases). V lost 3 bases to trimming and J lost 3 bases, with 9 bases between them. Per germline, CDR1 SGDLS and CDR2 YYNGEE. This CDR3 spans 13 amino acids. CDR3 in DNA: TGTGCCAGCAGCGAGACGGGGGACACTGAAGCTTTCTTT. Protein: CASSETGDTEAFF.

V gene TRBV5-6 combines with J gene TRBJ1-1, with unresolved D. The CDR3 runs to 13 residues. Germline V gene lookup returns CDR1 SGHDT and CDR2 YYEEEE. The V and J ends lost 4 bases and 1 base respectively, with 8 bases between them. CDR3 protein: CASSMRRNTEAFF. CDR3 sequence (DNA): TGTGCCAGCAGCATGCGGAGGAACACTGAAGCTTTCTTT. Together with reference TRBV5-6 and TRBJ1-1, the CDR3 gives the full variable domain: DAGVTQSPTHLIKTRGQQVTLRCSPKSGHDTVSWYQQALGQGPQFIFQYYEEEERQRGNFPDRFSGHQFPNYSSELNVNALLLGDSALYLCASSMRRNTEAFFGQGTRLTVV.

This chain joins TRBV4-1 and TRBJ1-5, with D possibly matching TRBD1 (6 bases). V was trimmed by 4 bases and J by 7 bases, leaving 14 bases between them. The CDR3 runs to 14 residues. Per the germline V gene, CDR1 is MGHRA and CDR2 is YSYEKL. The CDR3 loop is CASSPVQGRQPQHF. DNA for the CDR3: TGCGCCAGCAGCCCTGTACAGGGTCGGCAGCCCCAGCATTTT.

This chain joins TRBV6-5 and TRBJ1-3; D call uncertain. Germline-derived CDR1 and CDR2 are MNHEY and SVGAGI. The CDR3 is 14 amino acids. V shed 6 bases and J shed 8 bases, with 17 bases lying between them. CDR3 region: CASRPDPRGDTIYF. CDR3 coding DNA: TGTGCCAGCAGACCCGACCCTCGCGGAGACACCATATATTTT.

The V call is TRBV10-3, the J call TRBJ2-1; TRBD1 is a possible D gene (5 bases). The germline V gene encodes CDR1 ENHRY and CDR2 SYGVKD. V lost 10 bases and J lost 4, with 17 bases in between. This CDR3 contains 14 residues. CDR3 sequence (DNA): TGTGCCACCAAGGACACCGAAAAATACAATGAGCAGTTCTTC. Translated, it gives CATKDTEKYNEQFF.

In nucleotides, the CDR3 is TGCGCCAGCAGCTTGGCCCTTCTAGCGGGAGGAATAAAGACCCAGTACTTC. Translation gives CASSLALLAGGIKTQYF. J is TRBJ2-5 and V is TRBV5-1, with 11 bases fitting TRBD2. Germline CDR1 reads SGHRS; CDR2 reads YFSETQ. J gave up 6 bases and V 0 bases, and 10 bases lay outside the gene matches. CDR3 length: 17 amino acids.

V gene TRBV18 combines with J gene TRBJ2-2; TRBD1 agrees at 12 bases. Germline V lookup: CDR1 KGHSH, CDR2 LQKENI. Losses at the gene ends were 5 bases for V and 2 bases for J; bases not matched to a gene: 3. CDR3 length: 16 residues. CDR3 coding DNA: TGTGCCAGCTCATTCGGGACAGGGGGCAACACCGGGGAGCTGTTTTTT. Translating gives CASSFGTGGNTGELFF.

The chain recombines TRBV27 with TRBJ2-5; 11 nucleotides match TRBD2. The CDR3 loop spans 14 amino acids. With V trimmed by 6 bases and J by 2 bases, 2 bases remained unmatched. Looked up from germline, CDR1 is MNHEY and CDR2 is SMNVEV (reference sequence). The CDR3 DNA is TGTGCCAGCAGGGGACTAGCGGATCAAGAGACCCAGTACTTC. This codes for CASRGLADQETQYF.

V is TRBV25-1 and J is TRBJ2-7; 7 bases match TRBD1. This CDR3 region has 12 residues. V trimming: 5 bases; J trimming: 6 bases; junction bases outside the gene matches: 4. Per germline, CDR1 MGHDK and CDR2 SYGVNS. The CDR3 sequence is CASSPTGIEQYF. CDR3 DNA: TGTGCCAGCAGTCCGACAGGGATCGAGCAGTACTTC.